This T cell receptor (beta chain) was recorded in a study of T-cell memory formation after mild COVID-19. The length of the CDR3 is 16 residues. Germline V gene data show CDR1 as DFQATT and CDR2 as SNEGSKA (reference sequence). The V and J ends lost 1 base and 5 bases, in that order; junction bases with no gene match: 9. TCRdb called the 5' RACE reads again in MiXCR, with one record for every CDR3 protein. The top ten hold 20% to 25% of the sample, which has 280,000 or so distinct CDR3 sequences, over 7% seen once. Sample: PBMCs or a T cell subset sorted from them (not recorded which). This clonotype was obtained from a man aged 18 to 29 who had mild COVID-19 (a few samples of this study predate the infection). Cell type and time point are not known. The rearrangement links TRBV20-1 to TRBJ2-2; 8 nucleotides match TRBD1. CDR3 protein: CSARVPGTGATGELFF. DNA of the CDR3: TGCAGTGCTAGAGTTCCCGGGACAGGAGCGACCGGGGAGCTGTTTTTT.